This T cell receptor beta chain was captured by sequencing in a study of blood T cell repertoires in COVID-19. Study-level background: Acute-phase and convalescent COVID-19 samples originated in the United States, Italy and Spain. T cells, B-cell-depleted T cells, or PBMCs provided the cDNA or gDNA that served as material.

This clone was found once. How the authors handled the data: How many nucleated cells were present was estimated from reference gene primer amplification. Sequenced by immunoSEQ multiplex PCR; TCRdb stores in-frame clones only, minus some. Clone size and V and J calls were adopted from that table, with D and trimming inferred from the DNA. The data show 66,000 or so clones, 86% seen once. The germline CDR1 and CDR2 sequences are LNHDA and SQIVND (reference sequence). There are 12 residues in the CDR3. V was pared by 2 bases and J by 5 bases, with 6 bases between. Sequenced: peripheral blood. The clonotype comes from a man aged 45-65 years with active COVID-19. The chain links TRBV19 to TRBJ1-1; D not resolved. The chain's CDR3 is CASSIPRTEAFF. CDR3 DNA sequence: TGTGCCAGTAGTATACCGCGGACTGAAGCTTTCTTT.